A single sample is the source of the 27 T cell receptor beta chains below, sequenced in a study of pediatric ulcerative colitis (dated by TCRdb to about 2019). The library relied on the immunoSEQ multiplex PCR assay. The table was pulled from immuneACCESS by TCRdb, which kept in-frame rearrangements only. Such tables lose some clones; where checked, under half of the loss comes from unresolved V genes, and the rest has no known cause. This sample holds under 50,000 clones; 60% to 85% were observed only once. Jointly, the top ten make up 3.5% to 4.5% of the sample. During colonoscopy, one to two pinch biopsies were obtained from the rectum for research purposes. The sequencing input was gut tissue. Every receptor here comes from a girl aged 5-17 years with moderate ulcerative colitis.

V gene TRBV19 combines with J gene TRBJ2-5; 13 bases are shared with TRBD2. The CDR3 has 16 residues. The J segment lost 4 bases and the V segment lost 3 bases, leaving 5 bases of the junction unmatched. The germline V gene encodes CDR1 LNHDA and CDR2 SQIVND (reference sequence). CDR3: CASSIRTSGSSETQYF. CDR3 bases: TGTGCCAGTAGTATTCGGACTAGCGGGAGCTCAGAGACCCAGTACTTC.

The CDR3 coding sequence is TGTGCCAGCATAAGGGCGGATAATGAAAAACTGTTTTTT. Translation: CASIRADNEKLFF. V and J are TRBV6-1 and TRBJ1-4; D gene unclear. V lost 7 bases and J 4 bases, leaving 10 bases between the germline ends. From germline, CDR1 is MNHNS and CDR2 SASEGT. The length of the CDR3 is 13 residues.

The chain recombines TRBV6-1 with TRBJ1-1; D gene unclear. Between the trimmed V and J ends, which lost 0 bases and 1 base, there was a span of 12 bases. The CDR3 consists of 16 residues. Germline-derived CDR1 and CDR2 are MNHNS and SASEGT. The CDR3 coding sequence is TGTGCCAGCAGTGAAGCCATAACGGATTGGAACACTGAAGCTTTCTTT. It encodes CASSEAITDWNTEAFF.

Details on this clone: This specimen includes other DNA sequences encoding the same CDR3. V is TRBV10-3 and J is TRBJ1-1; 11 bases line up with TRBD1. With V trimmed by 4 bases and J by 4 bases, 5 bases remained unmatched. There are 15 residues in the CDR3. The germline V gene encodes CDR1 ENHRY and CDR2 SYGVKD. For the CDR3, the DNA is TGTGCCATCAGTGGGCCGGGACAGGGGGGCACTGAAGCTTTCTTT. Residues: CAISGPGQGGTEAFF.

V gene TRBV5-6 combines with J gene TRBJ1-3; D is undetermined. Germline assignment: CDR1 SGHDT and CDR2 YYEEEE. V lost 2 bases and J 0 bases, leaving 12 bases between the germline ends. CDR3 size: 16 residues. The CDR3 bases are TGTGCCAGCAGCTTCCTCCGGGCCAGCTCTGGAAACACCATATATTTT. Translating gives CASSFLRASSGNTIYF. Full variable domain (outside the CDR3, taken from reference TRBV5-6 and TRBJ1-3): DAGVTQSPTHLIKTRGQQVTLRCSPKSGHDTVSWYQQALGQGPQFIFQYYEEEERQRGNFPDRFSGHQFPNYSSELNVNALLLGDSALYLCASSFLRASSGNTIYFGEGSWLTVV.

CDR3 region: CASSLGQSGTEAFF. CDR3 in DNA: TGTGCCAGCAGCTTGGGACAGTCGGGAACTGAAGCTTTCTTT. V and J are TRBV5-6 and TRBJ1-1; possibly TRBD1 for D (5 bases). This CDR3 region has 14 residues. Germline CDR1 reads SGHDT; CDR2 reads YYEEEE. The germline V and J ends were trimmed by 0 bases and 5 bases, with 11 bases remaining between them.

V gene TRBV2 combines with J gene TRBJ2-3; a weak D match, TRBD2 (6 bases). CDR3 length: 15 residues. V gave up 3 bases and J gave up 4 bases, with 14 bases separating them. Germline V lookup: CDR1 SNHLY, CDR2 FYNNEI. In DNA, the CDR3 is TGTGCCAGCAGTGAGGAGGAAGCGGGCGCAGATACGCAGTATTTT. It specifies CASSEEEAGADTQYF.

The chain couples TRBV7-9 to TRBJ2-1; perhaps D is TRBD1 or TRBD2 (5 bases each). Trimming pared 1 base from V and 4 bases from J, leaving 14 bases between. The germline CDR1 and CDR2 sequences are SEHNR and FQNEAQ (reference sequence). There are 16 residues in the CDR3. CDR3 loop: CASSLVGWGGYNEQFF. The CDR3 DNA reads TGTGCCAGCAGCTTAGTGGGGTGGGGCGGGTACAATGAGCAGTTCTTC. Variable domain in full (rest from reference TRBV7-9 and TRBJ2-1): DTGVSQNPRHKITKRGQNVTFRCDPISEHNRLYWYRQTLGQGPEFLTYFQNEAQLEKSRLLSDRFSAERPKGSFSTLEIQRTEQGDSAMYLCASSLVGWGGYNEQFFGPGTRLTVL.

V usage is TRBV5-6 and J usage is TRBJ2-7; 13 bases map to TRBD2. Trimming at V came to 3 bases and at J to 7 bases, leaving 10 bases not matched to a gene. CDR1 and CDR2 (germline): SGHDT, YYEEEE. CDR3 length: 16 amino acids. The CDR3: CASSSERGLAGVEQYF. CDR3 DNA sequence: TGTGCCAGCAGCTCCGAGCGAGGACTAGCGGGAGTGGAGCAGTACTTC.

The rearrangement uses TRBV2 and TRBJ2-7, with no clear D. The CDR3 is made up of 16 amino acids. The germline V gene has CDR1 SNHLY and CDR2 FYNNEI. V gave up 2 bases and J gave up 6 bases, with 20 bases separating them. CDR3 loop: CASSEYLQRWKVEQYF. The CDR3 coding sequence is TGTGCCAGCAGTGAATATCTCCAGCGCTGGAAGGTCGAGCAGTACTTC.

The chain carries TRBV11-3 and TRBJ2-1, with 10 bases matching TRBD2. J was trimmed by 5 bases and V by 1 base; bases with no gene match: 5. Per the germline V gene, CDR1 is SGHNT and CDR2 is YENEEA. The CDR3 sequence is 16 residues long. CDR3 DNA sequence: TGTGCCAGCAGCTTAGGAGCGGGGGGGCTCCACAATGAGCAGTTCTTC. This translates into CASSLGAGGLHNEQFF.

V usage is TRBV27 and J usage is TRBJ2-3, with 8 bases that match TRBD2. V lost 3 bases, J lost 3 bases, and 2 bases stayed unmatched. Germline CDR1 reads MNHEY; CDR2 reads SMNVEV (reference sequence). The CDR3 runs to 14 residues. DNA for the CDR3: TGTGCCAGCAGTTTTGGCGGGAGGACAGATACGCAGTATTTT. It translates to CASSFGGRTDTQYF.

The J gene is TRBJ2-1, the V gene TRBV6-5; 8 bases are shared with TRBD1. The CDR3 consists of 14 residues. The junction had 9 bases not matched to a gene; V was cut back by 6 bases and J by 8 bases. Germline-derived CDR1 and CDR2 are MNHEY and SVGAGI. Here the CDR3 reads CASRPGGAMYEQFF. DNA of the CDR3: TGTGCCAGCAGGCCAGGGGGCGCAATGTATGAGCAGTTCTTC.

The V call is TRBV9, the J call TRBJ1-1; D is perhaps TRBD1 (6 bases). The CDR3 has 15 residues. From germline, CDR1 is SGDLS and CDR2 YYNGEE. Trimming left V 3 bases short and J 1 base short, with 13 bases between. The chain's CDR3 is CASSARGGANTEAFF. CDR3 DNA sequence: TGTGCCAGCAGCGCCCGGGGGGGGGCGAACACTGAAGCTTTCTTT.

The rearrangement uses TRBV6-1 and TRBJ2-1; 11 nucleotides line up with TRBD2. Germline CDR1 MNHNS, CDR2 SASEGT. CDR3 size: 15 residues. Losses at the gene ends were 10 bases for V and 6 bases for J; bases not matched to a gene: 11. The CDR3 nucleotides read TGTGCCAACACCCCTAGCGGGAGGAGCCGCAATGAGCAGTTCTTC. As protein: CANTPSGRSRNEQFF.

This chain connects TRBV5-4 to TRBJ2-1, with TRBD2 identical over 14 bases. The CDR3 extends over 15 amino acids. V was clipped by 3 bases and J by 10 bases; unmatched bases: 6. CDR1 is SGHNT, CDR2 YYREEE, per germline (reference sequence). Written as DNA, the CDR3 is TGTGCCAGCAGCTCGGGACTAGCGGGAGTTAGGGAGCAGTTCTTC. It specifies CASSSGLAGVREQFF.

This clone was counted between two and nine times. The V gene is TRBV21-1, the J gene TRBJ1-5. TRBV21-1 is described as a pseudogene. The CDR3 length is 13 residues. Written as DNA, the CDR3 is TGTGCCAGCAGCAAAGGAGAGGAGCCAGCCCAGCATTTT. Translating gives CASSKGEEPAQHF.

The V and J genes are TRBV5-1 and TRBJ1-2; D possibly corresponds to TRBD1 (5 bases). The CDR3 has 15 amino acids. Germline V CDR1 and CDR2: SGHRS, YFSETQ. V was pared by 0 bases and J by 1 base, with 10 bases between. CDR3 DNA: TGCGCCAGCAGCTTGGCCGGAGGGGTTAACTATGGCTACACCTTC. Amino acid sequence: CASSLAGGVNYGYTF. The full variable domain, its missing parts supplied by reference TRBV5-1 and TRBJ1-2, is KAGVTQTPRYLIKTRGQQVTLSCSPISGHRSVSWYQQTPGQGLQFLFEYFSETQRNKGNFPGRFSGRQFSNSRSEMNVSTLELGDSALYLCASSLAGGVNYGYTFGSGTRLTVV.

The chain recombines TRBV2 with TRBJ2-4; 7 bases match TRBD1. J lost 9 bases, V lost 6 bases, and 11 bases had no gene match. The CDR3 extends over 14 amino acids. From germline, CDR1 is SNHLY and CDR2 FYNNEI. CDR3 nucleotide sequence: TGTGCCAGCAGGGATACAGGGGACGGTACCATTCAGTACTTC. Amino acid sequence: CASRDTGDGTIQYF.

This rearrangement joins TRBV4-3 to TRBJ2-1; 8 nucleotides align to TRBD1. Germline CDR1 LGHNA, CDR2 YSLEER. This CDR3 region has 15 residues. The trim removed 3 bases at V and 2 bases at J, leaving 3 bases unmatched. This CDR3 is CASSQGRGPYNEQFF. In DNA form, the CDR3 reads TGCGCCAGCAGCCAGGGCAGGGGGCCCTACAATGAGCAGTTCTTC.

The sample holds one count of this clone. The chain carries TRBV5-4 and TRBJ1-4, with a possible D match to TRBD1 (5 bases). The V end was cut by 4 bases, the J end by 1 base, with 8 bases between. The CDR3 extends over 14 amino acids. CDR1 is SGHNT, CDR2 YYREEE, per germline (reference sequence). The CDR3 coding sequence is TGTGCCAGCAGCCAAGGGGTAACTAATGAAAAACTGTTTTTT. Translated, it gives CASSQGVTNEKLFF.

This clone was seen once. The chain recombines TRBV6-5 with TRBJ1-1; no clear D gene. Deletions cut 0 bases from V and 2 bases from J, with 10 bases between. This CDR3 region has 15 residues. Germline-derived CDR1 and CDR2 are MNHEY and SVGAGI. DNA for the CDR3: TGTGCCAGCAGTTACTCGTGGACGGGAAACACTGAAGCTTTCTTT. Protein sequence: CASSYSWTGNTEAFF.

This chain connects TRBV5-6 to TRBJ1-3; D gene unclear. The CDR3 totals 14 residues. From germline, CDR1 is SGHDT and CDR2 YYEEEE. Trimming removed 0 bases at V and 4 bases at J, with 8 bases between. In DNA form, the CDR3 reads TGTGCCAGCAGCTTGGAGCTGATAGGAAACACCATATATTTT. This gives the protein CASSLELIGNTIYF.

The chain is built from TRBV19 and TRBJ2-1, with TRBD2 matching over 9 bases. The J segment lost 4 bases and the V segment lost 5 bases, leaving 12 bases of the junction unmatched. Germline values: CDR1 LNHDA, CDR2 SQIVND (reference sequence). The CDR3 length is 17 residues. CDR3 nucleotides: TGTGCCAGTAGTTTACGAGCGGCGGGAGGGGTATACAATGAGCAGTTCTTC. Its protein product is CASSLRAAGGVYNEQFF.

V usage is TRBV30 and J usage is TRBJ1-2; D possibly corresponds to TRBD1 (6 bases). CDR3 size: 14 residues. Germline values: CDR1 GTSNPN, CDR2 SVGIG (reference sequence). V was shortened by 3 bases and J by 2 bases, with 13 bases between the two germline ends. In DNA form, the CDR3 reads TGTGCCTGGAGGTCTTACAGGGCAAACTATGGCTACACCTTC. Its translation is CAWRSYRANYGYTF. The complete variable domain, with remaining parts taken from reference TRBV30 and TRBJ1-2, reads SQTIHQWPATLVQPVGSPLSLECTVEGTSNPNLYWYRQAAGRGLQLLFYSVGIGQISSEVPQNLSASRPQDRQFILSSKKLLLSDSGFYLCAWRSYRANYGYTFGSGTRLTVV.

The V and J genes are TRBV2 and TRBJ2-1; unclear D gene. This CDR3 region has 14 residues. The germline gives CDR1 SNHLY, CDR2 FYNNEI. V dropped 3 bases and J dropped 4 bases, with 10 bases sitting between them. The CDR3 DNA reads TGTGCCAGCAGTGAGTTGGGGTCTTACAATGAGCAGTTCTTC. Protein product: CASSELGSYNEQFF.

This clone was observed a single time. This chain uses TRBV6-1 with TRBJ1-1, with 7 bases matching TRBD1. Losses at the gene ends were 6 bases for V and 1 base for J; bases not matched to a gene: 2. The CDR3 spans 13 residues. The germline CDR1 and CDR2 sequences are MNHNS and SASEGT. Here the CDR3 reads CASRGTENTEAFF. CDR3 sequence (DNA): TGTGCCAGCAGGGGGACAGAGAACACTGAAGCTTTCTTT.